What follows describes a single T cell receptor beta chain. This sample stems from a study of regulatory T cells in long-lasting Graves disease. Building the TCR beta libraries relied on iRepertoire HTBI primers, and CDR3 regions underwent Arm-PCR. TCRdb re-derived calls from the multiplex PCR reads in MiXCR, one entry per CDR3 protein. Among roughly 500,000 distinct CDR3 sequences listed, around 21% were seen once. This CDR3 has 16 amino acids. The germline gives CDR1 MGHDK, CDR2 SYGVNS. After removal of 3 bases from V and 7 bases from J, the junction contained 15 bases not matched to a gene. The time point: persistent/refractory GD, antithyroid drugs over 5 years with positive TRAb. Extracted PBMC RNA gave rise to the TCR library.

This clonotype was sampled from a female donor with Graves disease. The sample was peripheral blood mononuclear cells (PBMCs), taken when the disease was refractory, from a patient treated with antithyroid drugs. The rearrangement joins TRBV25-1 to TRBJ2-7; 7 bases fit TRBD1. The CDR3 protein is CASSDSDRAVGEEQYF. The CDR3 DNA is TGTGCCAGCAGTGATTCCGACAGGGCCGTGGGCGAAGAGCAGTACTTC.